A selection of T cell receptor beta chains follows, all from one sample in a study of Ad26.COV2.S vaccination and SARS-CoV-2 variants. The repertoire was sequenced with immunoSEQ multiplex PCR; TCRdb's copy has only in-frame clones and lacks some. The sample has around 450,000 clones; about 88% are singletons. The sequencing here drew on peripheral blood, taken in a trial of Ad26.COV2.S vaccine versus placebo. Every receptor here comes from a person aged 18 to 59 who received the Ad26.COV2.S COVID-19 vaccine or a placebo. Each CDR3 is given with its conserved first and last residue. A D gene is named only where the DNA matches it firmly. Size values are once, few and many counts, or a class for expanded clones, and some rows have none.

CDR3 length: 15
clone size: once
D gene: .
V gene: TRBV5-4
J gene: TRBJ2-3
CDR3 protein: CASSFVGKSTDTQYF
CDR3 DNA: TGTGCCAGCAGCTTCGTCGGCAAAAGCACAGATACGCAGTATTTT

CDR3 length: 14
clone size: .
D gene: .
V gene: TRBV9
J gene: TRBJ2-7
CDR3 protein: CASSVTSNSYEQYF
CDR3 DNA: TGTGCCAGCAGCGTAACTTCAAATTCCTACGAGCAGTACTTC

CDR3 length: 16
clone size: .
D gene: TRBD1
V gene: TRBV7-6
J gene: TRBJ1-1
CDR3 protein: CASSSYSTGVYTEAFF
CDR3 DNA: TGTGCCAGCAGCTCATACTCGACAGGGGTGTATACTGAAGCTTTCTTT

CDR3 length: 17
clone size: .
D gene: .
V gene: TRBV9
J gene: TRBJ2-2
CDR3 protein: CASSALGGLQNTGELFF
CDR3 DNA: TGTGCCAGCAGCGCATTGGGGGGACTTCAGAACACCGGGGAGCTGTTTTTT

CDR3 length: 12
clone size: .
D gene: .
V gene: TRBV7-2
J gene: TRBJ1-5
CDR3 protein: CASSFSNQPQHF
CDR3 DNA: TGTGCCAGCAGCTTCAGCAATCAGCCCCAGCATTTT

CDR3 length: 15
clone size: .
D gene: .
V gene: TRBV5-1
J gene: TRBJ2-1
CDR3 protein: CASSWDSSSYNEQFF
CDR3 DNA: TGCGCCAGCAGCTGGGACTCGAGCTCCTACAATGAGCAGTTCTTC

CDR3 length: 16
clone size: few
D gene: TRBD1
V gene: TRBV7-8
J gene: TRBJ2-1
CDR3 protein: CASSLVVGGRYNEQFF
CDR3 DNA: TGTGCCAGCAGCTTAGTTGTAGGGGGCCGGTACAATGAGCAGTTCTTC

CDR3 length: 17
clone size: .
D gene: TRBD1
V gene: TRBV6-2/TRBV6-3
J gene: TRBJ1-4
CDR3 protein: CASSYFPGGEMDEKLFF
CDR3 DNA: TGTGCCAGCAGTTACTTTCCAGGGGGCGAGATGGATGAAAAACTGTTTTTT

CDR3 length: 14
clone size: .
D gene: .
V gene: TRBV5-6
J gene: TRBJ1-2
CDR3 protein: CASSLRAGNYGYTF
CDR3 DNA: TGTGCCAGCAGCTTGAGGGCAGGCAACTATGGCTACACCTTC

CDR3 length: 13
clone size: .
D gene: .
V gene: TRBV5-1
J gene: TRBJ2-2
CDR3 protein: CASSFLAPGELFF
CDR3 DNA: TGCGCCAGCAGCTTTTTAGCGCCCGGGGAGCTGTTTTTT

CDR3 length: 16
clone size: .
D gene: .
V gene: TRBV7-2
J gene: TRBJ2-5
CDR3 protein: CASSLVGGTLGETQYF
CDR3 DNA: TGTGCCAGCAGCTTAGTAGGGGGGACGTTAGGGGAGACCCAGTACTTC

CDR3 length: 13
clone size: .
D gene: .
V gene: TRBV6-4
J gene: TRBJ1-2
CDR3 protein: CASSPRVGGGYTF
CDR3 DNA: TGTGCCAGCAGCCCGCGCGTTGGGGGTGGCTACACCTTC

CDR3 length: 16
clone size: once
D gene: TRBD1
V gene: TRBV18
J gene: TRBJ2-7
CDR3 protein: CASSPPNMDRTYEQYF
CDR3 DNA: TGTGCCAGCTCACCACCGAATATGGACAGGACCTACGAGCAGTACTTC

CDR3 length: 13
clone size: .
D gene: .
V gene: TRBV3-1/TRBV3-2
J gene: TRBJ1-1
CDR3 protein: CASSQGWNTEAFF
CDR3 DNA: TGTGCCAGCAGCCAGGGTTGGAACACTGAAGCTTTCTTT

CDR3 length: 16
clone size: once
D gene: TRBD2
V gene: TRBV18
J gene: TRBJ2-5
CDR3 protein: CASSPLPAGGRKTQYF
CDR3 DNA: TGTGCCAGCTCCCCTCTCCCCGCGGGGGGCCGGAAGACCCAGTACTTC

CDR3 length: 11
clone size: many
D gene: .
V gene: TRBV2
J gene: TRBJ2-7
CDR3 protein: CATSLVYEQYF
CDR3 DNA: TGTGCCACCTCACTAGTGTACGAGCAGTACTTC

CDR3 length: 14
clone size: .
D gene: .
V gene: TRBV27
J gene: TRBJ1-4
CDR3 protein: CASSPRVFNEKLFF
CDR3 DNA: TGTGCCAGCAGTCCGAGGGTCTTTAATGAAAAACTGTTTTTT

CDR3 length: 15
clone size: once
D gene: TRBD2
V gene: TRBV11-1
J gene: TRBJ2-3
CDR3 protein: CASSLPGGLTDTQYF
CDR3 DNA: TGTGCCAGCAGCTTACCGGGAGGGCTTACAGATACGCAGTATTTT

CDR3 length: 14
clone size: .
D gene: .
V gene: TRBV5-4
J gene: TRBJ2-2
CDR3 protein: CASSLDLSSGELFF
CDR3 DNA: TGTGCCAGCAGCTTGGACCTCTCCTCCGGGGAGCTGTTTTTT

CDR3 length: 13
clone size: .
D gene: TRBD2
V gene: TRBV12-5
J gene: TRBJ2-1
CDR3 protein: CASGLTRGGEQFF
CDR3 DNA: TGTGCTAGTGGTTTGACTCGCGGGGGTGAGCAGTTCTTC

CDR3 length: 14
clone size: .
D gene: .
V gene: TRBV30
J gene: TRBJ2-2
CDR3 protein: CAWGRTANTGELFF
CDR3 DNA: TGTGCCTGGGGACGGACGGCGAACACCGGGGAGCTGTTTTTT

CDR3 length: 11
clone size: .
D gene: .
V gene: TRBV19
J gene: TRBJ1-5
CDR3 protein: CASSSNQPQHF
CDR3 DNA: TGTGCCAGTTCCTCTAATCAGCCCCAGCATTTT

CDR3 length: 12
clone size: .
D gene: .
V gene: TRBV5-6
J gene: TRBJ1-2
CDR3 protein: CASSAGGYGYTF
CDR3 DNA: TGTGCCAGCAGCGCTGGGGGCTATGGCTACACCTTC

CDR3 length: 23
clone size: .
D gene: TRBD1
V gene: TRBV7-8
J gene: TRBJ1-2
CDR3 protein: CASSLSGGYSRVGTAALDYGYTF
CDR3 DNA: TGTGCCAGCAGCCTTAGTGGGGGTTACAGTAGGGTCGGGACAGCGGCTTTGGACTATGGCTACACCTTC

CDR3 length: 15
clone size: .
D gene: .
V gene: TRBV4-3
J gene: TRBJ1-5
CDR3 protein: CASSQDLQGLQPQHF
CDR3 DNA: TGCGCCAGCAGCCAAGATTTACAGGGTCTTCAGCCCCAGCATTTT

CDR3 length: 15
clone size: .
D gene: .
V gene: TRBV11-3
J gene: TRBJ2-2
CDR3 protein: CASSLVVVGTGELFF
CDR3 DNA: TGTGCCAGCAGCTTAGTGGTCGTTGGCACCGGGGAGCTGTTTTTT

CDR3 length: 12
clone size: .
D gene: .
V gene: TRBV29-1
J gene: TRBJ2-5
CDR3 protein: CSVGRGQETQYF
CDR3 DNA: TGCAGCGTTGGAAGGGGCCAAGAGACCCAGTACTTC

CDR3 length: 18
clone size: few
D gene: .
V gene: TRBV28
J gene: TRBJ1-5
CDR3 protein: CASSLQQGAGYSNQPQHF
CDR3 DNA: TGTGCCAGCAGTTTACAACAGGGTGCGGGTTATAGCAATCAGCCCCAGCATTTT

CDR3 length: 19
clone size: .
D gene: .
V gene: TRBV5-8
J gene: TRBJ1-3
CDR3 protein: CASSLVLGFPKNSGNTIYF
CDR3 DNA: TGTGCCAGCAGCTTGGTGCTGGGATTCCCCAAAAACTCTGGAAACACCATATATTTT

CDR3 length: 15
clone size: .
D gene: .
V gene: TRBV27
J gene: TRBJ1-1
CDR3 protein: CASSNPPGVNTEAFF
CDR3 DNA: TGTGCCAGCAGCAACCCCCCAGGTGTGAACACTGAAGCTTTCTTT

CDR3 length: 16
clone size: .
D gene: TRBD1
V gene: TRBV9
J gene: TRBJ2-4
CDR3 protein: CASSIHPGQGKNIQYF
CDR3 DNA: TGTGCCAGCAGCATCCACCCGGGACAGGGCAAAAACATTCAGTACTTC

CDR3 length: 15
clone size: .
D gene: .
V gene: TRBV11-1
J gene: TRBJ2-5
CDR3 protein: CASSPRHLKRETQYF
CDR3 DNA: TGTGCCAGCAGCCCCCGACATCTTAAACGGGAGACCCAGTACTTC

CDR3 length: 18
clone size: .
D gene: TRBD2
V gene: TRBV6-2/TRBV6-3
J gene: TRBJ2-4
CDR3 protein: CASSFQGREVIAKNIQYF
CDR3 DNA: TGTGCCAGCAGTTTCCAGGGGCGGGAGGTCATAGCCAAAAACATTCAGTACTTC

CDR3 length: 12
clone size: .
D gene: .
V gene: TRBV2
J gene: TRBJ2-3
CDR3 protein: CASSASTDTQYF
CDR3 DNA: TGTGCCAGCAGTGCTAGCACAGATACGCAGTATTTT

CDR3 length: 13
clone size: once
D gene: .
V gene: TRBV12-3/TRBV12-4
J gene: TRBJ1-2
CDR3 protein: CASSWTVFYGYTF
CDR3 DNA: TGTGCCAGCAGTTGGACAGTTTTCTATGGCTACACCTTC

CDR3 length: 12
clone size: .
D gene: .
V gene: TRBV30
J gene: TRBJ1-1
CDR3 protein: CAWSSENTEAFF
CDR3 DNA: TGTGCCTGGAGTAGCGAAAACACTGAAGCTTTCTTT

CDR3 length: 12
clone size: .
D gene: .
V gene: TRBV5-1
J gene: TRBJ2-5
CDR3 protein: CASSLSLETQYF
CDR3 DNA: TGCGCCAGCAGCTTGTCGTTAGAGACCCAGTACTTC

CDR3 length: 16
clone size: .
D gene: .
V gene: TRBV7-2
J gene: TRBJ2-1
CDR3 protein: CASSLSGTPSYNEQFF
CDR3 DNA: TGTGCCAGCAGCTTATCGGGGACACCCTCCTACAATGAGCAGTTCTTC

CDR3 length: 15
clone size: .
D gene: .
V gene: TRBV28
J gene: TRBJ1-1
CDR3 protein: CASSLSGGWNTEAFF
CDR3 DNA: TGTGCCAGCAGTTTATCCGGGGGCTGGAACACTGAAGCTTTCTTT

CDR3 length: 17
clone size: .
D gene: .
V gene: TRBV4-3
J gene: TRBJ2-3
CDR3 protein: CASSQEMGSLRGDTQYF
CDR3 DNA: TGCGCCAGCAGCCAAGAGATGGGTAGCCTCAGAGGAGATACGCAGTATTTT

CDR3 length: 11
clone size: .
D gene: .
V gene: TRBV6-2/TRBV6-3
J gene: TRBJ2-3
CDR3 protein: CASSVSRTQYF
CDR3 DNA: TGTGCCAGCAGTGTCAGCAGGACGCAGTATTTT

CDR3 length: 17
clone size: .
D gene: .
V gene: TRBV4-3
J gene: TRBJ2-1
CDR3 protein: CASSQRGVESSYNEQFF
CDR3 DNA: TGCGCCAGCAGCCAGAGGGGGGTTGAAAGCTCCTACAATGAGCAGTTCTTC

CDR3 length: 15
clone size: few
D gene: TRBD1
V gene: TRBV7-9
J gene: TRBJ2-5
CDR3 protein: CASSLRQGPQETQYF
CDR3 DNA: TGTGCCAGCAGCTTAAGACAGGGGCCCCAAGAGACCCAGTACTTC

CDR3 length: 15
clone size: .
D gene: .
V gene: TRBV28
J gene: TRBJ1-5
CDR3 protein: CASSLFQGGNQPQHF
CDR3 DNA: TGTGCCAGCAGTTTATTTCAGGGAGGCAATCAGCCCCAGCATTTT

CDR3 length: 13
clone size: .
D gene: TRBD1
V gene: TRBV6-4
J gene: TRBJ1-2
CDR3 protein: CASSPGTGWGYTF
CDR3 DNA: TGTGCCAGCAGCCCCGGGACAGGGTGGGGCTACACCTTC

CDR3 length: 13
clone size: few
D gene: .
V gene: TRBV6-5
J gene: TRBJ2-2
CDR3 protein: CASLRGSTGELFF
CDR3 DNA: TGTGCCAGCTTGCGAGGAAGTACCGGGGAGCTGTTTTTT

CDR3 length: 12
clone size: .
D gene: TRBD1
V gene: TRBV2
J gene: TRBJ1-2
CDR3 protein: CADGTDNRGYTF
CDR3 DNA: TGTGCCGACGGGACAGACAACAGGGGCTACACCTTC

CDR3 length: 14
clone size: .
D gene: .
V gene: TRBV18
J gene: TRBJ1-1
CDR3 protein: CASSVRTVNTEAFF
CDR3 DNA: TGTGCCAGCTCAGTTCGGACAGTGAACACTGAAGCTTTCTTT

CDR3 length: 15
clone size: once
D gene: TRBD1
V gene: TRBV7-9
J gene: TRBJ1-4
CDR3 protein: CASSPGQVANEKLFF
CDR3 DNA: TGTGCCAGCAGCCCAGGACAGGTCGCTAATGAAAAACTGTTTTTT

CDR3 length: 15
clone size: few
D gene: .
V gene: TRBV27
J gene: TRBJ2-2
CDR3 protein: CASSLWQVNTGELFF
CDR3 DNA: TGTGCCAGCAGTTTATGGCAGGTCAACACCGGGGAGCTGTTTTTT

CDR3 length: 14
clone size: .
D gene: .
V gene: TRBV4-3
J gene: TRBJ2-1
CDR3 protein: CASSQAGRGRSQFF
CDR3 DNA: TGCGCCAGCAGCCAAGCTGGGCGGGGTCGATCGCAGTTCTTC

CDR3 length: 11
clone size: .
D gene: .
V gene: TRBV6-6
J gene: TRBJ1-1
CDR3 protein: CASGRNTEAFF
CDR3 DNA: TGTGCCAGCGGGAGGAACACTGAAGCTTTCTTT

CDR3 length: 17
clone size: .
D gene: .
V gene: TRBV9
J gene: TRBJ2-2
CDR3 protein: CASSVDAQGKHTGELFF
CDR3 DNA: TGTGCCAGCAGCGTAGATGCGCAGGGTAAACACACCGGGGAGCTGTTTTTT